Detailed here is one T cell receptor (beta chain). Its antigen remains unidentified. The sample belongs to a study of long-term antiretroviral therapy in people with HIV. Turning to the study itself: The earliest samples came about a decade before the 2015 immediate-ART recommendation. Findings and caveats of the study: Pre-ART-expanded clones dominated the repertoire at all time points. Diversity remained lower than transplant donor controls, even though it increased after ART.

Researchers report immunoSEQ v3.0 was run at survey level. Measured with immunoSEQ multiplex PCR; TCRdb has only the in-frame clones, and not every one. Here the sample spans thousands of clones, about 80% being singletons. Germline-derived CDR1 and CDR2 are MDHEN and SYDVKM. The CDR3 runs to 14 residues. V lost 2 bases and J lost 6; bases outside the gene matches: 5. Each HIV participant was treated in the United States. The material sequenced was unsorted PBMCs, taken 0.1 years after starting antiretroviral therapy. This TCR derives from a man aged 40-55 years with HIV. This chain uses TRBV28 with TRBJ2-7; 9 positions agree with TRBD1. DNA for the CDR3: TGTGCCAGCAGTTTACGGGACAGGGACGGCGAGCAGTACTTC. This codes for CASSLRDRDGEQYF.